This record concerns one T cell receptor beta chain sequence. What this receptor recognizes is not known. Base qualities are missing; no much larger clone stands one base away. The data stem from a study of T cells in Graves' hyperthyroidism and ophthalmopathy (dated by TCRdb to about 2019). About the study as a whole: Peripheral blood samples were taken at the time of initial diagnosis, prior to any treatment. The roughly 91 discovery patients were randomly divided into training and test sets at a 7:3 ratio. The study also compared thyroid tissue and blood T-cell repertoires from a handful of Graves' hyperthyroidism patients. To identify TCR V-J signatures that set the groups apart, the researchers used a discovery cohort of 100 patients, made up of roughly 45 with Graves' ophthalmopathy and some 58 with stable Graves' hyperthyroidism. Once sampling was done, hyperthyroidism patients were given methimazole at a starting dose of 30 mg daily, whereas ophthalmopathy patients were given high-dose intravenous methylprednisolone. The paper describes TCR Vbeta CDR3 sequencing of fewer than 150 peripheral blood samples, made up of 43 ophthalmopathy patients, 70 to 80 hyperthyroidism patients and around 17 progressor patients. Prospective prediction of ophthalmopathy was tested in an independent validation cohort consisting of 18 hyperthyroidism patients and approximately 16 patients who later progressed to ophthalmopathy. Results and caveats for the whole study, not just this receptor: Blood samples also contained most of the expanded thyroid clonotypes (frequency above 0.001), which suggests that blood repertoires may reflect thyroid immune responses. During validation, the model predicted progression to ophthalmopathy a median of about 5.9 months ahead of onset, with more than 55% sensitivity and almost 75% specificity. A model built on a 13 V-J signature distinguished ophthalmopathy from stable hyperthyroidism, reaching 85% to 90% sensitivity and around 82% specificity in cross-validation and 80%/75% in testing. Sample size was not statistically predetermined, and blinding of investigators to group allocation was not performed.

Stable Graves' hyperthyroidism was defined as no progression to ophthalmopathy during 18 months of follow-up. The hyperthyroidism patients were between 18 and 65 years old and newly diagnosed, with a disease duration of less than 2 months. Patients with uncontrolled infections, other autoimmune diseases, pregnancy or lactation were excluded. Diagnoses were based on clinical symptoms, serum thyroxine and TRAb, thyroid ultrasound and orbital computed tomography. PBMCs were isolated from roughly 10 ml of fresh peripheral blood by Ficoll-Paque density gradient centrifugation. Trizol reagent was used to extract total RNA, and RNA quality was then checked on an Agilent 2100 Bioanalyzer. From the cysteine through the phenylalanine, the CDR3 covers 14 amino acids. CDR3 DNA is the only sequence kept; it has 42 bases, read in frame from the first base. Sequences ENHRY (CDR1) and SYGVKD (CDR2) are obtained from the germline V gene. V is cut by 5 bases and J by 2 bases, and the space between the germline ends is 11 bases.

Amplification of TCR beta CDR3 regions was carried out from RNA transcripts. For the first round of RT-PCR on the TCR CDR3, the HTBI primer set was used together with the Qiagen OneStep RT-PCR kit. Libraries were constructed in a second round of multiplex PCR, after which size selection and purification were performed. The libraries were sequenced on an Illumina HiSeq2000 using paired-end 100 bp reads. The published analysis was carried out like this. SOAPnuke was used to process the raw data, with reads discarded if the reads contained adapters or uncalled bases, had a mean Phred below 15, or lacked an exact constant-primer or identifier match. COPE v1.2.5 was used to merge the high-quality paired reads, and each unique nucleotide sequence was defined as a clonotype. Clonotypes were aligned to IMGT TRBV, TRBD and TRBJ reference segments using MiTCR v1.1. Analysis was restricted to V-J combinations with a frequency above 0.0001, which covered roughly 99% of repertoires. The TCS score was defined as F50 (clonal expansion) divided by E x V (chaos), with BLOSUM62-based TCRdist calculated between CDR3 peptides within each V-J. Welch's t-statistics and random forest reduced around 520 V-J features to fewer than 15, which were used in a naive Bayes classifier (R e1071). TCRdb trimmed the raw reads at Q25, called clones with MiXCR and kept productive beta chains. Identical CDR3 protein sequences are pooled into one entry, listed with their most common genes and DNA. The authors' filters were not applied to this entry. This sample lists about 560,000 distinct CDR3 sequences; around 16% were detected once. The ten largest clones take up 6.5% to 8% of the sample.

The sequence links TRBV10-3 to TRBJ2-3; the D segment could be TRBD1, given 5 matching bases. Sequencing was carried out using blood. The receptor was isolated from a woman aged 25 to 39 with Graves' hyperthyroidism. The DNA is as follows: TGTGCCATCAGTTTACAGGAAAACACAGATACGCAGTATTTT. Translated, it reads CAISLQENTDTQYF.